The clone carrying this T cell receptor (beta chain) was counted at least ten times. Its cognate antigen is unknown. Germline CDR1 is LGHDT and CDR2 is YNNKEL (reference sequence). This CDR3 contains 17 residues. V was pared by 4 bases and J by 5 bases, with 8 bases of the junction left unmatched. This record comes from a study of neurological immune-mediated disorders. The wider study: Of 35 or so multiple sclerosis patients, some 30 were relapsing-remitting and 3 secondary progressive.

Study-level results: When the repertoires were sorted by phylogenetic grouping, those of 18 of 34 multiple sclerosis patients ended up in one related-CDR3 cluster, a possible signature.

TCRdb redid the calling of the 5' RACE reads with MiXCR, one entry per CDR3 protein. Here the sample spans 45,000 to 50,000 distinct CDR3 sequences, 3% to 3.5% being singletons. The J gene is TRBJ2-1, the V gene TRBV3-1; 13 nucleotides line up with TRBD2. The sample taken for sequencing was PBMCs. The source of this sequence is a woman aged 50 to 60 with multiple sclerosis. The CDR3 protein is CASSPAGLAGANNEQFF. CDR3 DNA sequence: TGTGCCAGCAGCCCAGCCGGACTAGCGGGAGCCAACAATGAGCAGTTCTTC.